These T cell receptor beta chains were read from a single sample in a study of CD8 T cells in ankylosing spondylitis. TCRdb re-called the 5' RACE reads through MiXCR, storing one row per CDR3 protein. Altogether under 550,000 distinct CDR3 sequences are present, roughly 26% being singletons, with the ten largest covering about 0.92%. Source material: blood, either unsorted or a sorted T cell fraction (not recorded which). Receptor source: a male donor with ankylosing spondylitis. CDR3s include the opening cysteine and the closing phenylalanine or tryptophan. The D gene is left open where the match is weak. Clone size is given for some rows only: seen once, a few or many times, or a class if the clone is expanded.

TRBV5-1	TRBD1	NA	TRBJ2-6	TGCGCCAGCAGCTGGGACCTTGGACAGGCTGGGGCCAACGTCCTGACTTTC	CASSWDLGQAGANVLTF
TRBV20-1	TRBD2	few	TRBJ2-5	TGCAGTGCTCTTTCGGGACTAGCGGGTTCCTCCCTCGGGGAGACCCAGTACTTC	CSALSGLAGSSLGETQYF
TRBV5-5	NA	few	TRBJ2-6	TGTGCCAGCAGCTTGAGAGGGGATGGGGCCAACGTCCTGACTTTC	CASSLRGDGANVLTF
TRBV20-1	NA	NA	TRBJ2-1	TGCAGTGCTAGGCAGGGAGACTACAATGAGCAGTTCTTC	CSARQGDYNEQFF
TRBV14	NA	few	TRBJ2-2	TGTGCCAGCAGCCAAGAGGCAGGGAGCACCGGGGAGCTGTTTTTT	CASSQEAGSTGELFF
TRBV5-1	TRBD1	few	TRBJ1-3	TGCGCCAGCAGCTGGAGACCGGGACAGATGAACTCTGGAAACACCATATATTTT	CASSWRPGQMNSGNTIYF
TRBV20-1	TRBD2	NA	TRBJ2-1	TGCAGTGCTAGAGTAGGGACTAGCGGGAGGTACAATGAGCAGTTCTTC	CSARVGTSGRYNEQFF
TRBV27	NA	few	TRBJ1-5	TGTGCCAGCAGTTTTCAGACCGATCAGCCCCAGCATTTT	CASSFQTDQPQHF
TRBV20-1	NA	few	TRBJ2-3	TGCAGTGCTCCTAGGGACCTGGCCACGCAGTATTTT	CSAPRDLATQYF
TRBV24-1	NA	few	TRBJ2-3	TGTGCCACCAGTGCCGCCGGACAGCGCACAGATACGCAGTATTTT	CATSAAGQRTDTQYF
TRBV5-1	NA	NA	TRBJ2-3	TGCGCCAGCAGCTTGAACAGCAGATTGGATACGCAGTATTTT	CASSLNSRLDTQYF
TRBV11-2	NA	few	TRBJ2-5	TGTGCCAGCAGCTTAAGCGGGACATACCAAGAGACCCAGTACTTC	CASSLSGTYQETQYF
TRBV5-1	NA	many	TRBJ2-2	TGCGCCAGCAGCGGGAGTGCGAACACCGGGGAGCTGTTTTTT	CASSGSANTGELFF
TRBV28	TRBD2	many	TRBJ2-1	TGTGCCAGCAGCCGAACTAGCGGGGGAGACAATGAGCAGTTCTTC	CASSRTSGGDNEQFF
TRBV29-1	TRBD1	few	TRBJ1-1	TGCAGCCATATGGACAGGAGATCGAACACTGAAGCTTTCTTT	CSHMDRRSNTEAFF
TRBV7-9	TRBD2	NA	TRBJ2-1	TGTGCCAGCAGCCGAGCGCCTAGCGGGAGGTGGAATGAGCAGTTCTTC	CASSRAPSGRWNEQFF
TRBV11-3	TRBD2	NA	TRBJ2-1	TGTGCCAGCAGCTTACCCCGGGGTAGCGGGGACAATGAGCAGTTCTTC	CASSLPRGSGDNEQFF
TRBV7-2	NA	many	TRBJ1-2	TGTGCCAGCAGCTTAGACAATAACTATGGCTACACCTTC	CASSLDNNYGYTF
TRBV10-3	NA	few	TRBJ2-2	TGTGCATCTACAGCAGCGAACACCGGGGAGCTGTTTTTT	CASTAANTGELFF
TRBV5-1	TRBD2	NA	TRBJ2-3	TGCGCCAGCAGCTTCGCTAGCGGGAGGTTCACAGATACGCAGTATTTT	CASSFASGRFTDTQYF
TRBV6-1	NA	NA	TRBJ2-2	TGTGCCAGCAGGCCAGACAGACCGAACACCGGGGAGCTGTTTTTT	CASRPDRPNTGELFF
TRBV6-1	TRBD1	NA	TRBJ1-2	TGTGCCAGCAGTCCCAGAGGGACAGGGTATGGCTACACCTTC	CASSPRGTGYGYTF
TRBV20-1	NA	NA	TRBJ2-2	TGCAGTGCTAGAGATCCCGGGTCCAAGGGCACCGGGGAGCTGTTTTTT	CSARDPGSKGTGELFF
TRBV7-8	NA	many	TRBJ2-1	TGTGCCAGCAGCCCCGGTCAGGGAGGCTACAATGAGCAGTTCTTC	CASSPGQGGYNEQFF
TRBV20-1	TRBD2	few	TRBJ2-1	TGCAGTGCAAAGCTAGCGGGAGTAAGGGATGAGCAGTTCTTC	CSAKLAGVRDEQFF
TRBV6-1	TRBD2	NA	TRBJ2-7	TGTGCCAGCAGTACGACTAGCGGGAGCTCTCACGAGCAGTACTTC	CASSTTSGSSHEQYF
TRBV10-3	TRBD1	many	TRBJ2-4	TGTGCCATCAGGGGACAGGGGGCGAACATTCAGTACTTC	CAIRGQGANIQYF
TRBV7-9	NA	many	TRBJ2-3	TGTGCCAGCAGGGCAGGGTCGGGCACAGATACGCAGTATTTT	CASRAGSGTDTQYF
TRBV6-1	NA	NA	TRBJ2-2	TGTGCCAGCAGCCAGACTCAGACGGGCACCGGGGAGCTGTTTTTT	CASSQTQTGTGELFF
TRBV7-2	NA	NA	TRBJ1-4	TGTGCCAGCGGTCAGGGGATGTCTAATGAAAAACTGTTTTTT	CASGQGMSNEKLFF
TRBV29-1	NA	NA	TRBJ2-7	TGCAGCGTTGAAGGGGACGGCGGGGTAGCCTACGAGCAGTACTTC	CSVEGDGGVAYEQYF
TRBV5-1	NA	NA	TRBJ2-5	TGCGCCAGCAGCCCCCTACGACATATACAAGAGACCCAGTACTTC	CASSPLRHIQETQYF
TRBV12-3/TRBV12-4	TRBD2	NA	TRBJ2-1	TGTGCCAGCAGTTTTTTTTCTGGCGGGAGTCAAATTCGGGATGAGCAGTTCTTC	CASSFFSGGSQIRDEQFF
TRBV20-1	TRBD2	NA	TRBJ2-1	TGCAGTGCTAGAGATACTAGCGCTTCCTACAATGAGCAGTTCTTC	CSARDTSASYNEQFF
TRBV2	TRBD2	few	TRBJ2-1	TGTGCCAGTGCGACTAGCGGGAGCTCCAAAGCCTACAATGAGCAGTTCTTC	CASATSGSSKAYNEQFF
TRBV27	NA	once	TRBJ2-3	TGTGCCAGCAGTTCTTACAGCCACACAGATACGCAGTATTTT	CASSSYSHTDTQYF
TRBV20-1	TRBD1	few	TRBJ2-1	TGCAGTGCCCTAAGGACAGGGACGAATGAGCAGTTCTTC	CSALRTGTNEQFF
TRBV6-1	NA	NA	TRBJ2-1	TGTGCCAGCAGTGAATTAAGATACAATGAGCAGTTCTTC	CASSELRYNEQFF
TRBV20-1	TRBD1	NA	TRBJ2-5	TGCAGTGCTAGAGATCGCCAGGGGACAGGGGGCCGTGAGACCCAGTACTTC	CSARDRQGTGGRETQYF
TRBV6-5	NA	few	TRBJ1-5	TGTGCCAGCAGTTACTCGGCAGGGCGCAATCAGCCCCAGCATTTT	CASSYSAGRNQPQHF
TRBV12-3/TRBV12-4	NA	few	TRBJ2-3	TGTGCCAGCAGTTTAGGCTGGGAGGGGGAAGATACGCAGTATTTT	CASSLGWEGEDTQYF
TRBV5-1	TRBD1	NA	TRBJ2-6	TGCGCCAGCAGCTTGACCCCGGGACAGGAATACTCTGGGGCCAACGTCCTGACTTTC	CASSLTPGQEYSGANVLTF
TRBV5-6	TRBD2	few	TRBJ2-2	TGTGCCAGCAGCATGGAGGGAGGGACCGGGGAGCTGTTTTTT	CASSMEGGTGELFF
TRBV6-2/TRBV6-3	NA	NA	TRBJ2-2	TGTGCCAGCAGTTACTTCAGCTCCGGGGAGCTGTTTTTT	CASSYFSSGELFF